This T cell receptor beta chain was observed in a study of blood T cell repertoires in COVID-19. Study-level background: There were acute and convalescent COVID-19 samples, and they came from the United States, Italy and Spain.

Clones were read by immunoSEQ multiplex PCR, and TCRdb kept only the in-frame ones, dropping some. The sample lists about 200,000 clones; about nine tenths were seen once. In germline, CDR1 is SNHLY, CDR2 FYNNEI. The CDR3 is made up of 11 amino acids. V was trimmed by 8 bases and J by 6 bases, leaving 11 bases between them. The chain has TRBV2 and TRBJ2-7; the D is unclear. The source of this sequence is a woman aged 30 to 39 who had recovered from COVID-19. Sequenced input: PBMCs or T cells enriched from blood (not recorded which). CDR3 in amino acids: CASRVFPEQYF. CDR3 nucleotides: TGTGCCAGCCGGGTCTTCCCCGAGCAGTACTTC.